The 18 T cell receptor beta chains in this list originate from one sample, sequenced in a study of regulatory T cells in long-lasting Graves disease. Time point noted: newly diagnosed GD, antithyroid drugs for less than 3 months. PBMCs were the source of the RNA used for TCR sequencing. Library construction for TCR beta used iRepertoire HTBI primers and Arm-PCR of CDR3 regions. TCRdb ran MiXCR on the multiplex PCR reads and lists one entry per CDR3 protein. This sample has around 450,000 distinct CDR3 sequences; 16% occur once, and the top ten carry 10% to 15%. These sequences were also reported in another study, on T cells in Graves' hyperthyroidism and ophthalmopathy.

Sample: peripheral blood mononuclear cells (PBMCs), taken at new diagnosis, from a patient treated with antithyroid drugs. These receptors were taken from a man aged 35-49 years with Graves disease.

There are many counts of this clonotype. J is TRBJ2-3 and V is TRBV12-3 or TRBV12-4; D tentatively reads TRBD1 or TRBD2 (5 bases each). CDR3 length: 14 amino acids. The V gene lost 6 bases and the J gene lost 0 bases, with 10 bases spanning the gap. The CDR3 here is CASSAGASTDTQYF. The CDR3 DNA reads TGTGCCAGCAGCGCCGGGGCCAGCACAGATACGCAGTATTTT.

This clonotype was counted ten times or more. The chain links TRBV20-1 to TRBJ1-2; D not resolved. CDR3 length equals 13 residues. Germline V gene sequence: CDR1 DFQATT, CDR2 SNEGSKA (reference sequence). The V end lost 3 bases, the J end lost 4 bases, and 12 bases lay between the germline ends. The CDR3 reads CSARVGAGYGYTF. The CDR3 DNA reads as TGCAGTGCTAGGGTGGGTGCCGGCTATGGCTACACCTTC.

This clonotype has at least ten counts. This chain uses TRBV28 with TRBJ1-2; 8 nucleotides align to TRBD1. The germline V gene has CDR1 MDHEN and CDR2 SYDVKM. Trimming at V came to 8 bases and at J to 4 bases, leaving 3 bases not matched to a gene. The CDR3 contains 12 residues. The CDR3 is CASAGTGYGYTF. The DNA for the CDR3 is TGTGCCAGCGCAGGGACAGGCTATGGCTACACCTTC.

Turning to this clonotype: A read error is likely here: a far larger clone is one base away. The chain has TRBV4-1 and TRBJ2-1, with unresolved D. CDR1 is MGHRA, CDR2 YSYEKL, per germline. V lost 0 bases to trimming and J lost 13 bases, with 10 bases between them. This CDR3 region has 12 residues. In nucleotides, the CDR3 is TGCGCCAGCAGCCAAGAGGTCGCGACCCAGTTCTTC. Amino acids: CASSQEVATQFF.

The chain is built from TRBV28 and TRBJ2-5, with 7 nucleotides matching TRBD1. The germline CDR1 and CDR2 sequences are MDHEN and SYDVKM. This CDR3 region has 13 residues. The V segment lost 3 bases and the J segment 9 bases; nucleotides outside the gene matches: 7. The CDR3: CASSFPGTVAQYF. For the CDR3, the DNA is TGTGCCAGCAGTTTCCCGGGGACAGTTGCCCAGTACTTC.

The rearrangement links TRBV5-1 to TRBJ1-5, with 9 bases lining up with TRBD1. Germline V CDR1 and CDR2: SGHRS, YFSETQ. This CDR3 is 14 amino acids long. The ends lost 4 bases at V and 7 bases at J; junction bases unmatched: 6. CDR3: CASSAGQGEQPQHF. In DNA form, the CDR3 reads TGCGCCAGCAGCGCGGGACAGGGTGAGCAGCCCCAGCATTTT.

This clonotype was counted at least ten times. This rearrangement joins TRBV20-1 to TRBJ1-2; the D is unclear. CDR3 length equals 13 residues. Trimming shortened V by 0 bases and J by 5 bases, and 10 bases separated the two germline ends. The germline V gene has CDR1 DFQATT and CDR2 SNEGSKA (reference sequence). CDR3 in DNA: TGCAGTGCTAGAGATGACCGAGAATATGGCTACACCTTC. Translated: CSARDDREYGYTF.

This clonotype was observed at least ten times. This chain joins TRBV30 and TRBJ2-7, with a tentative D call TRBD1 (5 bases). The CDR3 has 13 amino acids. Germline CDR1 is GTSNPN and CDR2 is SVGIG (reference sequence). V was shortened by 2 bases and J by 5 bases, with 13 bases between the two germline ends. In DNA form, the CDR3 reads TGTGCCTGGAGTCGAGGCAGGGTGAACGAGCAGTACTTC. Its translation is CAWSRGRVNEQYF.

This clonotype occurred a few times. A junction boundary mismatches the germline segment, possibly from a read error. The CDR3: CASSPAGLAGGPNF. The CDR3 bases are TGTGCCAGCAGCCCCGCGGGACTAGCGGGAGGGCCAAACTTC. The chain links TRBV12-3 or TRBV12-4 to TRBJ2-5; the match to TRBD2 covers 16 bases. The CDR3 has 14 amino acids.

This clonotype has ten or more counts. V and J are TRBV28 and TRBJ1-5; D is uncertain. This CDR3 has 15 amino acids. Per germline, CDR1 MDHEN and CDR2 SYDVKM. The V end lost 3 bases, the J end lost 1 base, and 10 bases lay between the germline ends. The CDR3 reads CASSFGGRSNQPQHF. The CDR3 nucleotides are TGTGCCAGCAGTTTTGGAGGGAGGAGCAATCAGCCCCAGCATTTT. Filled out from reference TRBV28 and TRBJ1-5, the complete variable domain reads DVKVTQSSRYLVKRTGEKVFLECVQDMDHENMFWYRQDPGLGLRLIYFSYDVKMKEKGDIPEGYSVSREKKERFSLILESASTNQTSMYLCASSFGGRSNQPQHFGDGTRLSIL.

This chain joins TRBV24-1 and TRBJ2-2; TRBD1 matches 12 bases. Germline-derived CDR1 and CDR2 are KGHDR and SFDVKD. J lost 7 bases, V lost 6 bases, and 8 bases had no gene match. This CDR3 has 16 residues. CDR3 sequence reads: CATSRPGQGAFGELFF. The CDR3 DNA is TGTGCCACCAGTCGACCGGGACAGGGGGCGTTCGGGGAGCTGTTTTTT.

The V call is TRBV6-2 or TRBV6-3, the J call TRBJ2-5, with D unresolved. This CDR3 has 12 amino acids. Germline-derived CDR1 and CDR2 are MNHEY and SVGEGT. The V and J ends lost 5 bases and 3 bases respectively, with 7 bases between them. The CDR3 region is CASSDLKETQYF. CDR3 bases: TGTGCCAGCAGTGACCTAAAAGAGACCCAGTACTTC.

This clonotype was counted ten times or more. This chain links TRBV12-3 or TRBV12-4 with TRBJ1-6; possibly TRBD1 for D (6 bases). The length of the CDR3 is 13 residues. With 2 bases removed from V and 7 bases from J, the gap between germline ends came to 6 bases. CDR3 DNA: TGTGCCAGCAGTTTAACAGGGAATTCACCCCTCCACTTT. This codes for CASSLTGNSPLHF.

The chain employs TRBV5-1 and TRBJ2-1, with 15 bases fitting TRBD2. The length of the CDR3 is 16 residues. V lost 4 bases, J lost 9 bases, and 8 bases stayed unmatched. Germline CDR1 and CDR2: SGHRS and YFSETQ. CDR3 region: CASSLRSGLAGGEQFF. CDR3 sequence (DNA): TGCGCCAGCAGCCTACGATCGGGACTAGCGGGGGGTGAGCAGTTCTTC.

This clonotype was seen a handful of times. V usage is TRBV6-1 and J usage is TRBJ2-7; TRBD1 matches at 7 bases. There are 15 residues in the CDR3. The germline V gene encodes CDR1 MNHNS and CDR2 SASEGT. V lost 6 bases, J lost 4 bases, and 12 bases stayed unmatched. Here the CDR3 reads CASRTVGDSPYEQYF. The CDR3 DNA reads TGTGCCAGCAGGACAGTTGGGGACAGTCCATACGAGCAGTACTTC.

This clonotype was picked up many times. This chain joins TRBV30 and TRBJ2-4; 9 bases match TRBD1. The CDR3 is made up of 14 amino acids. The germline V gene encodes CDR1 GTSNPN and CDR2 SVGIG (reference sequence). J lost 6 bases, V lost 1 base, and 4 bases had no gene match. CDR3 region: CAWSEGTGLNIQYF. The CDR3, as DNA: TGTGCCTGGAGTGAAGGGACAGGGTTAAACATTCAGTACTTC.

The V gene is TRBV4-2, the J gene TRBJ2-1; 10 nucleotides align to TRBD2. This CDR3 comprises 14 residues. Trimming at V came to 6 bases and at J to 7 bases, leaving 6 bases not matched to a gene. Germline CDR1 and CDR2: LGHNA and YNFKEQ. Here the CDR3 reads CASRSGRAGNEQFF. CDR3 DNA: TGTGCCAGCAGGAGCGGGAGGGCCGGTAATGAGCAGTTCTTC.

This clonotype was counted ten times or more. The V and J genes are TRBV9 and TRBJ2-7; 8 bases line up with TRBD2. The CDR3 totals 15 residues. The junction had 11 bases not matched to a gene; V was cut back by 4 bases and J by 5 bases. Per the germline V gene, CDR1 is SGDLS and CDR2 is YYNGEE. The CDR3 here is CASSLRAGEHDEQYF. The CDR3 DNA reads TGTGCCAGCAGCCTCCGAGCGGGAGAGCATGACGAGCAGTACTTC.